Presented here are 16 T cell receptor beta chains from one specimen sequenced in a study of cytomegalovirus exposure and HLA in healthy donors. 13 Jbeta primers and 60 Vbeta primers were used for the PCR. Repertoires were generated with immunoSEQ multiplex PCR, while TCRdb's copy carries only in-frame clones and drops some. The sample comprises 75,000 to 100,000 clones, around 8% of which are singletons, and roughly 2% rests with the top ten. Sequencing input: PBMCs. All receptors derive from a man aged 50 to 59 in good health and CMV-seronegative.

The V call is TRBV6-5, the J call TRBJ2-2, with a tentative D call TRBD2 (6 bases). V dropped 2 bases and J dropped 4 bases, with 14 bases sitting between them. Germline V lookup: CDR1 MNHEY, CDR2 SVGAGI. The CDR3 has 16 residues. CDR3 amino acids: CASSYGWDSATGELFF. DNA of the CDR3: TGTGCCAGCAGTTACGGTTGGGACTCCGCCACCGGGGAGCTGTTTTTT.

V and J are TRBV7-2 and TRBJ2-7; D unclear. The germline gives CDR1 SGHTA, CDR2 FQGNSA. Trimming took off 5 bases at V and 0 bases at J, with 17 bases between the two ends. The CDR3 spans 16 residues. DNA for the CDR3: TGTGCCAGCAGCATTCCGTCCAACATTCACTCCTACGAGCAGTACTTC. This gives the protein CASSIPSNIHSYEQYF.

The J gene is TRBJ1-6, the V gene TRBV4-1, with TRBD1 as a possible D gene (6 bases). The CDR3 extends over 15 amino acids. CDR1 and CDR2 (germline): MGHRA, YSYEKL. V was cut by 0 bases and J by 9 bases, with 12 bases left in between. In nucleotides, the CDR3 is TGCGCCAGCAGCCAAGAGGACAGCGGGGGTTCACCCCTCCACTTT. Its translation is CASSQEDSGGSPLHF.

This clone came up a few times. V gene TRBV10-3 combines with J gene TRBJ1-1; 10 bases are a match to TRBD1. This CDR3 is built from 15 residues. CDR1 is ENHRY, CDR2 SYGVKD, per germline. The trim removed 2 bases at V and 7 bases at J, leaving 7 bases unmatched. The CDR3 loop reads CAISEAGTGASEAFF. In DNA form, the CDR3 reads TGTGCCATCAGTGAGGCCGGGACAGGGGCTAGTGAAGCTTTCTTT.

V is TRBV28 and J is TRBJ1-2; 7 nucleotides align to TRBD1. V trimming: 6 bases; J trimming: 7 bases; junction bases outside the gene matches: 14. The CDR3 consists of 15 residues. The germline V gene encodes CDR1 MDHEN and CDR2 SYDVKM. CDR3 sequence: CASRPTTGSRTGYTF. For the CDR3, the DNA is TGTGCCAGCAGACCGACGACAGGGAGTCGGACTGGCTACACCTTC.

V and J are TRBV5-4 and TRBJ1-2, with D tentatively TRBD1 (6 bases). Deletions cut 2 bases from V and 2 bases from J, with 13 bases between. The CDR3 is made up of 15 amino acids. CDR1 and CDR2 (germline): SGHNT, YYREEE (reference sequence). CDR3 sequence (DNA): TGTGCCAGCAGCTTTCGGGGGGGCGGAAACTATGGCTACACCTTC. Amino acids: CASSFRGGGNYGYTF.

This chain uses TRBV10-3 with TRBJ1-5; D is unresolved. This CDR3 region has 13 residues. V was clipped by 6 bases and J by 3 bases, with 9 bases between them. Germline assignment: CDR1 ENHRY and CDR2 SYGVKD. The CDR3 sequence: CAISAELNQPQHF. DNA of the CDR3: TGTGCCATCAGCGCGGAGCTCAATCAGCCCCAGCATTTT.

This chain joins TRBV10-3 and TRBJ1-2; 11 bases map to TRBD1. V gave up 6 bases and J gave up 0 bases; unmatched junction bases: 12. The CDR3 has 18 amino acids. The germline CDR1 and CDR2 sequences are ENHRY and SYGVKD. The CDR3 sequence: CAISQLDRGRRSNYGYTF. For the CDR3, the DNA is TGTGCCATCAGCCAACTGGACAGGGGGCGAAGATCTAACTATGGCTACACCTTC.

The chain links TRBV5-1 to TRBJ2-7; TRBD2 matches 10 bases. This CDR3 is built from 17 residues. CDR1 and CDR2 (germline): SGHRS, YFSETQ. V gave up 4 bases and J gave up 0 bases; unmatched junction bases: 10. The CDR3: CASSGTFRLAGSYEQYF. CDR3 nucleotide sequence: TGCGCCAGCAGCGGAACTTTCCGACTAGCGGGCTCCTACGAGCAGTACTTC.

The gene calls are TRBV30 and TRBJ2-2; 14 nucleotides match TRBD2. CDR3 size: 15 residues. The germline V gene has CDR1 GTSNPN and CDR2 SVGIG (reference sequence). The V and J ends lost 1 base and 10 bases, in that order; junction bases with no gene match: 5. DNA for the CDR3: TGTGCCTGGAGTGCGGGACTAGCGGGAGTGGTGGAGCTGTTTTTT. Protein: CAWSAGLAGVVELFF.

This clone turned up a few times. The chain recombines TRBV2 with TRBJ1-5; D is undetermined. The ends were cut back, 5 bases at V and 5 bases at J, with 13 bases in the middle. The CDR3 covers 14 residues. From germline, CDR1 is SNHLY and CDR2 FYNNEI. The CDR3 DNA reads TGTGCCAGCAGTCGATCTCAGATCGATCAGCCCCAGCATTTT. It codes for CASSRSQIDQPQHF.

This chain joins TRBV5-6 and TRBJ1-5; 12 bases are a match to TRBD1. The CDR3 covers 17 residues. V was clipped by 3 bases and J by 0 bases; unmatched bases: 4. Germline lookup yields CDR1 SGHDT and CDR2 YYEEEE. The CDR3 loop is CASSWGTGGFSNQPQHF. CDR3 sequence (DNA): TGTGCCAGCAGCTGGGGGACAGGGGGCTTTAGCAATCAGCCCCAGCATTTT.

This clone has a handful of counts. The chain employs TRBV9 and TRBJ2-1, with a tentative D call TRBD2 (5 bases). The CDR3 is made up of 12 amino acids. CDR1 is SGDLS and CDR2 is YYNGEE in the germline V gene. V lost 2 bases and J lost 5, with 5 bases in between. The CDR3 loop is CASSVGDNEQFF. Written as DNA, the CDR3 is TGTGCCAGCAGCGTGGGAGACAATGAGCAGTTCTTC.

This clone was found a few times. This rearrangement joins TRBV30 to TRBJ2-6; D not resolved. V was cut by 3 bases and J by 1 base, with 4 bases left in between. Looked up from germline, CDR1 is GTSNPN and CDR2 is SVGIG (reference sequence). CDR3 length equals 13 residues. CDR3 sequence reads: CAWSGSGANVLTF. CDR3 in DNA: TGTGCCTGGAGCGGGTCTGGGGCCAACGTCCTGACTTTC.

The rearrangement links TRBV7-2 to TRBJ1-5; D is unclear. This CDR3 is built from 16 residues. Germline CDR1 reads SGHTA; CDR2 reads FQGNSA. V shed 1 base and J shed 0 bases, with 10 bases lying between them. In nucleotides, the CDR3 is TGTGCCAGCAGCTTAGGTCGGGGATTTAGCAATCAGCCCCAGCATTTT. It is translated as CASSLGRGFSNQPQHF.

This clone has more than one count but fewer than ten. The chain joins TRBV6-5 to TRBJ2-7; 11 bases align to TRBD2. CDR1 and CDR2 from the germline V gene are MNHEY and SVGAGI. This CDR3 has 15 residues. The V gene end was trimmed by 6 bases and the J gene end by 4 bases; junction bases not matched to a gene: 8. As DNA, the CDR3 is TGTGCCAGCAGGACGTCGGGACTAGCGGTATACGAGCAGTACTTC. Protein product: CASRTSGLAVYEQYF.